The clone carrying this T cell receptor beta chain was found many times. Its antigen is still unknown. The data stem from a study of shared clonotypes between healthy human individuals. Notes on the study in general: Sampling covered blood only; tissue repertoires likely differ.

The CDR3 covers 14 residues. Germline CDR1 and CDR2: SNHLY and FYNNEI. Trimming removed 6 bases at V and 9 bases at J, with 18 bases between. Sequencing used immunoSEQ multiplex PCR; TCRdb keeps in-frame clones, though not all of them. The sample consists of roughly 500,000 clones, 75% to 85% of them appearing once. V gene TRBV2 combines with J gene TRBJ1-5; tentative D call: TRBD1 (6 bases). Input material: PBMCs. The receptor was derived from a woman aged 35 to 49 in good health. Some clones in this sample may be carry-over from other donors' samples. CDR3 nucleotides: TGTGCCAGCAGCCCTGGGGGCCACCTGTCGCCCCAGCATTTT. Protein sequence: CASSPGGHLSPQHF.